A selection of T cell receptor beta chains follows, all from one sample in a study of blood T cell repertoires in COVID-19. Only in-frame clones appear in the TCRdb table, and some are missing; sequencing was by immunoSEQ multiplex PCR. The table shows around 190,000 clones, with approximately 90% occurring only once. Sequencing was carried out using peripheral blood. These TCRs come from a human donor in a cohort sampled during active COVID-19. CDR3s include the opening cysteine and the closing phenylalanine or tryptophan. D genes are given only for firm matches. Size is omitted from some rows. Given values are once, few, many or a class for expanded clones.

D: NA
V: TRBV10-2
J: TRBJ1-5
size: NA
DNA: TGCGCCAGCAGTGAACCAGGGACTGCACTTCAGCCCCAGCATTTT
CDR3: CASSEPGTALQPQHF

D: TRBD1
V: TRBV30
J: TRBJ1-6
size: NA
DNA: TGTGCCTGGAGCCCGTTGACAGGGTATAATTCACCCCTCCACTTT
CDR3: CAWSPLTGYNSPLHF

D: NA
V: TRBV3-1/TRBV3-2
J: TRBJ1-3
size: NA
DNA: TGTGCCAGCAGCCAAGTCCGAGGGAGCGGAAACACCATATATTTT
CDR3: CASSQVRGSGNTIYF

D: TRBD1
V: TRBV5-1
J: TRBJ1-6
size: few
DNA: TGCGCCAGCAGCTTCGACGGGACAGGGGGCAATTCACCCCTCCACTTT
CDR3: CASSFDGTGGNSPLHF

D: TRBD2
V: TRBV19
J: TRBJ2-3
size: NA
DNA: TGTGCCAGTAGTCCCCGACTAGCGGGGGGCCTGAGCACAGATACGCAGTATTTT
CDR3: CASSPRLAGGLSTDTQYF

D: TRBD1
V: TRBV6-5
J: TRBJ1-1
size: NA
DNA: TGTGCCAGCAGTTACTCAACAGGGGAGCACACTGAAGCTTTCTTT
CDR3: CASSYSTGEHTEAFF

D: NA
V: TRBV6-6
J: TRBJ1-4
size: NA
DNA: TGTGCCAGCAGTTACTCGATGCAGGTCAAACTGTTTTTT
CDR3: CASSYSMQVKLFF

D: TRBD2
V: TRBV30
J: TRBJ2-2
size: once
DNA: TGTGCCTCCCGTTACCCTAGCGGGAGAGGAACCGGGGAGCTGTTTTTT
CDR3: CASRYPSGRGTGELFF

D: TRBD2
V: TRBV11-2
J: TRBJ2-1
size: NA
DNA: TGTGCCAGCAGCTTAGGAAAACTAGCGGGGGCTTACAATGAGCAGTTCTTC
CDR3: CASSLGKLAGAYNEQFF

D: TRBD1
V: TRBV10-3
J: TRBJ1-1
size: NA
DNA: TGTGCCATCCTGGGACAGGGGAATACTGAAGCTTTCTTT
CDR3: CAILGQGNTEAFF

D: TRBD1
V: TRBV29-1
J: TRBJ2-7
size: NA
DNA: TGCAGCGGGGCGGACAGGGAGAGAAGCGAGCAGTACTTC
CDR3: CSGADRERSEQYF

D: TRBD1
V: TRBV6-6
J: TRBJ1-1
size: NA
DNA: TGTGCCAGCAACCGAGGACAGGGTTGGGACACTGAAGCTTTCTTT
CDR3: CASNRGQGWDTEAFF

D: TRBD2
V: TRBV6-2/TRBV6-3
J: TRBJ2-1
size: NA
DNA: TGTGCCAGCAGCCGACTAGCGGACAATGAGCAGTTCTTC
CDR3: CASSRLADNEQFF

D: TRBD2
V: TRBV4-3
J: TRBJ2-5
size: NA
DNA: TGCGCCAGCAGCCAAGCCTACAGCGGGGGGGCATGGGAGACCCAGTACTTC
CDR3: CASSQAYSGGAWETQYF

D: TRBD2
V: TRBV4-1
J: TRBJ2-5
size: NA
DNA: TGCGCCAGCAGCCCTACTCATGAGCGGGGGGAGACCCAGTACTTC
CDR3: CASSPTHERGETQYF

D: TRBD1
V: TRBV12-5
J: TRBJ2-5
size: NA
DNA: TGTGCTAGTGGTACGACCCGGGACAGGAGAAAAGAGACCCAGTACTTC
CDR3: CASGTTRDRRKETQYF

D: NA
V: TRBV7-2
J: TRBJ2-7
size: NA
DNA: TGTGCCAGCAGCTTAGCAACAGGGAGCACCTACGAGCAGTACTTC
CDR3: CASSLATGSTYEQYF